This TCR beta chain stems from a study of shared clonotypes between healthy human individuals. Study information: Every donor yielded three CD4 naive, three CD4 memory, two CD8 naive and one CD8 memory plate.

Worth noting for this clone: Its antigen is still unknown.

The V end was cut by 0 bases, the J end by 4 bases, with 13 bases between. The germline V gene has CDR1 SGHRS and CDR2 YFSETQ. The CDR3 length is 15 residues. Clones were sequenced by immunoSEQ multiplex PCR, and TCRdb holds only the in-frame ones, with some missing. Of 1,400,000 or so clones listed, approximately 98.5% are singletons. General study results and limits: Only blood underwent sampling, and tissue repertoires likely differ.

CD4+ cell separation produced CD45RA+ naive and CD45RA-negative memory subsets. Material: naive CD4+ T cells sorted from blood. Subset of the sample: CD45RA+ positively selected. The chain combines TRBV5-1 with TRBJ1-2; no reliable D call. The clonotype was recovered from a young man in good health. The CDR3 sequence is CASSLEARTSYGYTF. CDR3 DNA sequence: TGCGCCAGCAGCTTGGAAGCCAGGACCTCCTATGGCTACACCTTC.